Following are 14 T cell receptor beta chains from one sample sequenced in a study of cytomegalovirus exposure and HLA in healthy donors. Both 60 Vbeta primers and 13 Jbeta primers went into the PCR. Sequencing was performed with immunoSEQ multiplex PCR; in TCRdb, only in-frame clones are kept and a portion is missing. The table lists 100,000 to 150,000 clones, over 75% of them singletons. The material sequenced was PBMCs. These receptors all stem from a middle-aged man in good health and CMV-seronegative.

V gene TRBV7-9 combines with J gene TRBJ2-3; D not resolved. CDR3 length: 12 residues. V was pared by 2 bases and J by 6 bases, with 6 bases between. Germline lookup yields CDR1 SEHNR and CDR2 FQNEAQ (reference sequence). CDR3 in amino acids: CASSLISDTQYF. The CDR3 region has the DNA TGTGCCAGCAGCTTAATTTCGGATACGCAGTATTTT.

This clone was observed a few times. V usage is TRBV7-2 and J usage is TRBJ1-1; TRBD1 might be the D (6 bases). Germline V gene data show CDR1 as SGHTA and CDR2 as FQGNSA. This CDR3 contains 12 residues. V shed 5 bases and J shed 10 bases, with 14 bases lying between them. In nucleotides, the CDR3 is TGTGCCAGCAGCCAAGGACAGCGGTCAGCTTTCTTT. As protein: CASSQGQRSAFF.

This chain uses TRBV4-1 with TRBJ1-1; weak D call: TRBD1 (5 bases). CDR3 length equals 13 residues. V was shortened by 11 bases and J by 4 bases, with 17 bases between the two germline ends. Germline CDR1 and CDR2: MGHRA and YSYEKL. The CDR3 sequence is CAGAQYGGTEAFF. CDR3 DNA sequence: TGCGCCGGGGCACAATACGGGGGCACTGAAGCTTTCTTT.

The rearrangement uses TRBV5-1 and TRBJ2-3; 9 bases align to TRBD2. The CDR3 contains 17 residues. Per the germline V gene, CDR1 is SGHRS and CDR2 is YFSETQ. J was trimmed by 2 bases and V by 0 bases; bases with no gene match: 7. The CDR3 DNA reads TGCGCCAGCAGCTTGGCCGGTCTAGCGGGGACCACAGATACGCAGTATTTT. This encodes CASSLAGLAGTTDTQYF.

V and J are TRBV19 and TRBJ2-1; TRBD2 agrees at 12 bases. Germline values: CDR1 LNHDA, CDR2 SQIVND (reference sequence). J gave up 9 bases and V 7 bases, and 4 bases lay outside the gene matches. The CDR3 runs 13 residues. CDR3 coding DNA: TGTGCCAGTAAGACTAGCGGGAGTAGTGAGCAGTTCTTC. Residues: CASKTSGSSEQFF.

The J gene is TRBJ1-2, the V gene TRBV4-1; 9 bases fit TRBD1. The CDR3 is 18 amino acids. The ends lost 6 bases at V and 3 bases at J; junction bases unmatched: 17. In germline, CDR1 is MGHRA, CDR2 YSYEKL. The CDR3 coding sequence is TGCGCCAGCAGTTCCCCTGGGGACAGGGCGGATGAGGACTATGGCTACACCTTC. Its translation: CASSSPGDRADEDYGYTF.

This chain uses TRBV27 with TRBJ1-4, with D unresolved. Germline assignment: CDR1 MNHEY and CDR2 SMNVEV (reference sequence). V was cut by 5 bases and J by 8 bases, with 18 bases left in between. The CDR3 is 15 residues long. DNA of the CDR3: TGTGCCAGCAGTCCTCAAGTTCTAGGCGGGGAAAAACTGTTTTTT. It codes for CASSPQVLGGEKLFF.

The V call is TRBV27, the J call TRBJ1-1; D gene unclear. V lost 2 bases, J lost 2 bases, and 6 bases lay in between. CDR3 length: 13 amino acids. Germline V gene lookup returns CDR1 MNHEY and CDR2 SMNVEV (reference sequence). CDR3 nucleotides: TGTGCCAGCAGTTTAGAGATTAACACTGAAGCTTTCTTT. Protein product: CASSLEINTEAFF.

V and J are TRBV9 and TRBJ2-4; weak D call: TRBD2 (6 bases). From germline, CDR1 is SGDLS and CDR2 YYNGEE. Trimming removed 0 bases from V and 8 bases from J, with 12 bases in between. The CDR3 length is 14 residues. Here the CDR3 reads CASSVGGGADIQYF. The CDR3 nucleotides read TGTGCCAGCAGCGTAGGTGGAGGGGCGGACATTCAGTACTTC.

This clone appeared once. The chain recombines TRBV6-5 with TRBJ2-7; perhaps TRBD1 as D (6 bases). The CDR3 loop spans 15 amino acids. Looked up from germline, CDR1 is MNHEY and CDR2 is SVGAGI. V gave up 6 bases and J gave up 6 bases, with 21 bases separating them. DNA for the CDR3: TGTGCCAGCAGGTATTTCGTCCAGGGGTTTTTCGAGCAGTACTTC. Its translation is CASRYFVQGFFEQYF.

The V call is TRBV28, the J call TRBJ2-1; no clear D gene. CDR1 MDHEN and CDR2 SYDVKM come from the germline V gene. V shed 8 bases and J shed 7 bases, with 12 bases lying between them. The CDR3 consists of 12 residues. The DNA of the CDR3 is TGTGCCAGCCGATCGAGCAGGAATGAGCAGTTCTTC. Translation: CASRSSRNEQFF.

J is TRBJ2-1 and V is TRBV7-2; the D is unclear. This CDR3 has 15 amino acids. Germline V gene data show CDR1 as SGHTA and CDR2 as FQGNSA. V was shortened by 5 bases and J by 9 bases, with 20 bases between the two germline ends. The CDR3 DNA sequence: TGTGCCAGCAGCCGCGCAGGCAGCTTAGTTGGTGAGCAGTTCTTC. Protein sequence: CASSRAGSLVGEQFF.

The CDR3 region is CASSDRGTTYNEQFF. The CDR3 nucleotides are TGTGCCAGCAGCGACCGTGGGACTACTTACAATGAGCAGTTCTTC. V and J are TRBV7-2 and TRBJ2-1; 7 positions match TRBD2. Germline-derived CDR1 and CDR2 are SGHTA and FQGNSA. J lost 4 bases, V lost 5 bases, and 8 bases had no gene match. The CDR3 contains 15 residues.

This chain uses TRBV7-9 with TRBJ2-5; 9 bases match TRBD1. The J call may be in error: the DNA end matches TRBJ2-7 better. There are 17 residues in the CDR3. Germline CDR1 is SEHNR and CDR2 is FQNEAQ (reference sequence). The CDR3 protein is CASSLAGAGTGSYEQYF. DNA of the CDR3: TGTGCCAGCAGCTTAGCAGGGGCCGGGACAGGGTCCTACGAGCAGTACTTC.